The entry that follows covers one T cell receptor beta chain sequence. Its antigen is as yet unknown. These data come from a study of PD-1 blockade in classical Hodgkin lymphoma. The junction had 4 bases not matched to a gene; V was cut back by 5 bases and J by 2 bases. Germline CDR1 reads MNHEY; CDR2 reads SMNVEV (reference sequence). This CDR3 spans 14 amino acids. The protocol was immunoSEQ multiplex PCR, while the TCRdb copy is restricted to in-frame clones and leaves out a portion. The sample gives tens of thousands of clones, around four fifths of which show up once; approximately 9% is in the top ten. Noted time point: cycle 4 day 1 (C4D1), after less than 7 weeks of nivolumab. Every patient had relapsed following autologous stem cell transplantation, and cohorts differed in brentuximab vedotin exposure. General study results and limits: Compared with healthy donors, newly diagnosed patients reportedly showed lower baseline TCR diversity.

J is TRBJ2-5 and V is TRBV27, with 8 bases matching TRBD1. This clonotype originated in a human donor with classical Hodgkin lymphoma. Here the sequenced sample was peripheral blood mononuclear cells (PBMCs), taken before the fourth cycle of nivolumab. The CDR3, as DNA: TGTGCCAGCAGTACGCACAGGGGGCAAGAGACCCAGTACTTC. This codes for CASSTHRGQETQYF.